The 10 T cell receptor beta chains given below trace back to one sample, sequenced in a study of blood T cells in healthy people across ages. Then a second PCR, running about 7 to 11 cycles, was carried out with a sample-barcoded 5' primer and a J-beta primer mix. TCRdb used MiXCR to reprocess the 5' RACE reads, holding one entry per CDR3 protein. The sample carries 800,000 to 1,300,000 distinct CDR3 sequences, almost 25% recorded once. The same sample was also studied in work on T cells of mothers and their children.

Input material: blood. These receptor sequences come from a girl aged 2-10 years in good health.

The rearrangement links TRBV29-1 to TRBJ2-4, with 10 nucleotides matching TRBD1. Germline V CDR1 and CDR2: SQVTM, ANQGSEA. CDR3 length: 13 residues. V shed 5 bases, J shed 6 bases, and the junction held 4 bases outside the gene matches. The CDR3 sequence is CSVLGQGRNIQYF. CDR3 DNA sequence: TGCAGCGTTCTGGGACAGGGGAGAAACATTCAGTACTTC.

This clonotype turned up a few times. This chain joins TRBV27 and TRBJ2-7, with D perhaps matching TRBD2 (5 bases). V was clipped by 0 bases and J by 12 bases, with 15 bases between them. Germline-derived CDR1 and CDR2 are MNHEY and SMNVEV (reference sequence). This CDR3 region has 13 residues. The CDR3 DNA reads as TGTGCCAGCAGTTTATCGGGAGACCCGCGGCTGTACTTC. It is translated as CASSLSGDPRLYF.

V gene TRBV27 combines with J gene TRBJ1-6; D uncertain. The CDR3 has 14 residues. The V and J ends lost 2 bases and 8 bases respectively, with 10 bases between them. Germline values: CDR1 MNHEY, CDR2 SMNVEV (reference sequence). CDR3 sequence reads: CASSLKLFDSPLHF. In nucleotides, the CDR3 is TGTGCCAGCAGTTTAAAGCTTTTTGATTCACCCCTCCACTTT.

The chain uses TRBV27 and TRBJ2-7; D is unclear. Trimming removed 8 bases from V and 4 bases from J, with 18 bases in between. The CDR3 runs 14 residues. The V gene's germline CDR1 is MNHEY and CDR2 SMNVEV (reference sequence). This CDR3 is CASGWAQDRYEQYF. CDR3 nucleotides: TGTGCCAGCGGGTGGGCCCAGGACCGGTACGAGCAGTACTTC.

This clonotype was detected a few times. The chain employs TRBV19 and TRBJ1-1; TRBD1 might be the D (5 bases). The germline V gene encodes CDR1 LNHDA and CDR2 SQIVND (reference sequence). Trimming took off 6 bases at V and 4 bases at J, with 12 bases between the two ends. The CDR3 is 13 amino acids. This CDR3 is CASSLGASTEAFF. DNA for the CDR3: TGTGCCAGTAGCCTAGGGGCCAGCACTGAAGCTTTCTTT.

This clonotype was picked up a small number of times. The chain uses TRBV27 and TRBJ1-4; D is unclear. Germline V CDR1 and CDR2: MNHEY, SMNVEV (reference sequence). Between the trimmed V and J ends, which lost 8 bases and 8 bases, there was a span of 6 bases. This CDR3 region has 10 residues. The CDR3 nucleotides are TGTGCCAGCGAGGGAGAAAAACTGTTTTTT. As protein: CASEGEKLFF.

V and J are TRBV12-3 or TRBV12-4 and TRBJ1-4; maybe TRBD1 (5 bases). CDR3 length: 13 residues. The ends were cut back, 7 bases at V and 6 bases at J, with 12 bases in the middle. This CDR3 is CASTFGAYEKLFF. The DNA of the CDR3 is TGTGCCAGCACCTTTGGGGCATATGAAAAACTGTTTTTT.

This clonotype was seen a few times. The chain carries TRBV12-3 or TRBV12-4 and TRBJ1-1, with 10 bases identical to TRBD1. CDR3 length: 13 amino acids. J lost 12 bases, V lost 2 bases, and 6 bases had no gene match. CDR3 coding DNA: TGTGCCAGCAGTTTATGGGGACAGGGGTGGACTTTCTTT. Its translation: CASSLWGQGWTFF.

This clonotype was detected a few times. A junction boundary mismatches the germline segment, possibly from a read error. V usage is TRBV24-1 and J usage is TRBJ1-2; D gene uncertain. From germline, CDR1 is KGHDR and CDR2 SFDVKD. This CDR3 is built from 13 residues. CDR3 protein: CATSDSTVYGYVF. The CDR3 DNA sequence: TGTGCCACCAGTGATTCGACGGTCTATGGCTACGTCTTC.

This chain links TRBV24-1 with TRBJ2-5; D is undetermined. Trimming took 3 bases from V and 5 from J, leaving 12 bases between them. In germline, CDR1 is KGHDR, CDR2 SFDVKD. This CDR3 is built from 14 residues. Here the CDR3 reads CATSDGEEEETQYF. CDR3 in DNA: TGTGCCACCAGTGATGGGGAAGAGGAGGAGACCCAGTACTTC.